The T cell receptor (beta chain) under discussion was sequenced for a study of T cells expressing NK-cell markers (dated by TCRdb to 2020 to 2021). Regarding the complete study: TCR beta-chain repertoires were profiled in sorted CD3+CD56+NKG2C+, CD3+CD56+NKG2C- and CD3+CD56-NKG2C+ T-cell subsets from roughly eight donors. All eight donors whose samples were sequenced were randomly selected healthy volunteers, three of them men and five women. Most of the eight sequenced donors were HCMV-seropositive and one was HCMV-seronegative. Illumina HiSeq 2000/2500, MiSeq or NextSeq was used to sequence libraries as 2 x 150 bp reads. What the authors observed across the whole study: In several donors, the dominant CD3+CD56+NKG2C+ clonotypes ranked among the top 10 CD8+ clonotypes, making up about 1.0-7.0% of CD8+ T cells. Those dominant clonotypes were again the most abundant among CD3+CD56-NKG2C+ cells in several donors, at about 28.3-65%. Whether the expanded NKG2C-expressing T cell clones were specific for HCMV antigens remained unclear.

Via the germline V gene, CDR1 is SGHAT and CDR2 FQNNGV. The CDR3 sequence holds 19 residues, the cysteine and phenylalanine included. This entry has no DNA. To determine HCMV serostatus, a commercial ELISA kit was used to detect HCMV-specific IgG in serum. Peripheral blood mononuclear cells were isolated from blood by Ficoll density gradient centrifugation. As concerns this clonotype: Its antigen remains undetermined.

The sample was run on an Illumina HiSeq 2000. TCR beta cDNA libraries were made by 5'RACE template switching that added a universal primer site and unique molecular identifiers. Priming for cDNA synthesis came from the TCR beta constant segment, and two successive PCR amplification steps followed. On the study's bioinformatics: MIGEC handled demultiplexing of the reads and grouping by UMI, while MiTCR was used to assemble and quantify clonotypes. Only TCR cDNA sequences supported by at least two reads were kept to exclude erroneous sequences. The tcR package was used for downstream repertoire analysis, and clonotypes were matched between fractions using CDR3 nucleotide sequence together with V segment. VDJmatch was used to annotate antigen specificity against VDJdb, with one amino acid substitution allowed in CDR3. Through TCRdb reprocessing, the reads give one entry per CDR3 protein sequence; DNA is omitted. The V and J calls here are based on TCRdb, not the publication. The sample table records hundreds of thousands of distinct CDR3 sequences. Together, the top ten hold 3.5% to 5% of the sample.

The sample taken for sequencing was blood T cells: a sorted CD56 or NKG2C T cell subset, CD4+ or CD8+ T cells, or bulk PBMC T cells (not recorded which). This sequence originates from a woman aged 18-69 years in good health. The rearrangement joined TRBV11-2 to TRBJ2-2; TCRdb returns TRBD1, unconfirmable since there is no DNA. CDR3 region: CASSLVPPGQGTNTGELFF.